Listed below are T cell receptor beta chains from one sample, sequenced in a study of cytomegalovirus exposure and HLA in healthy donors. Repertoires were generated with immunoSEQ multiplex PCR, while TCRdb's copy carries only in-frame clones and drops some. The sample totals 150,000 to 200,000 clones. The specimen sequenced was PBMCs. All receptors come from a woman aged 18-35 years in good health and CMV-seropositive. Both conserved end residues are part of each CDR3. Each record gives: V gene, J gene, CDR3 protein.

v_call: TRBV2
j_call: TRBJ2-7
cdr3_aa: CASMAPQGGYEQYF

v_call: TRBV7-7
j_call: TRBJ2-5
cdr3_aa: CASSLSPSGGGQTQYF

v_call: TRBV18
j_call: TRBJ1-1
cdr3_aa: CASSPPDRGKSEAFF

v_call: TRBV2
j_call: TRBJ2-7
cdr3_aa: CASSEERGALLPYEQYF

v_call: TRBV5-1
j_call: TRBJ1-2
cdr3_aa: CASSLDRANYGYTF

v_call: TRBV4-2
j_call: TRBJ1-1
cdr3_aa: CASSRTPGTGNTEAFF

v_call: TRBV2
j_call: TRBJ2-7
cdr3_aa: CASSDMREYYEQYF

v_call: TRBV4-1
j_call: TRBJ1-2
cdr3_aa: CASNQVVQGGYGYTF

v_call: TRBV4-2
j_call: TRBJ2-7
cdr3_aa: CASSQDRTGGYEQYF

v_call: TRBV19
j_call: TRBJ1-2
cdr3_aa: CASGETYGYTF

v_call: TRBV27
j_call: TRBJ1-1
cdr3_aa: CASSLGRGRMNTEAFF

v_call: TRBV29-1
j_call: TRBJ2-3
cdr3_aa: CSAVRGGGATDTQYF

v_call: TRBV5-1
j_call: TRBJ2-7
cdr3_aa: CASSHTRDSGSSYEQYF